These T cell receptor beta chains were read from a single sample in a study of TIL therapy for anti-PD-1-resistant metastatic lung cancer. Sequencing was performed with immunoSEQ multiplex PCR; in TCRdb, only in-frame clones are kept and a portion is missing. This sample has 50,000 to 65,000 clones, with around 63% found just once. The specimen was blood, collected at baseline. The receptors were gathered from a person aged 25-79 years with non-small cell lung cancer. Both conserved end residues are part of each CDR3. Fields, in order: V gene, J gene, clone size, D gene, CDR3 DNA, CDR3 protein. A D gene is named only where the DNA matches it firmly. Clone sizes are given selectively: once, few, many, or a class where the clone is expanded.

v_gene: TRBV7-9; j_gene: TRBJ2-7; abundance: -; d_gene: -; CDR3nt: TGTGCCAGCAGTCACGGTATGCTCTCCTACGAGCAGTACTTC; CDR3aa: CASSHGMLSYEQYF
v_gene: TRBV5-1; j_gene: TRBJ2-2; abundance: -; d_gene: -; CDR3nt: TGCGCCAGCAGCGTAGAGACAGCATCGAACACCGGGGAGCTGTTTTTT; CDR3aa: CASSVETASNTGELFF
v_gene: TRBV20-1; j_gene: TRBJ1-2; abundance: -; d_gene: -; CDR3nt: TGCAGTGCTAGTCCGGACTATGGCTACACCTTC; CDR3aa: CSASPDYGYTF
v_gene: TRBV2; j_gene: TRBJ1-1; abundance: few; d_gene: -; CDR3nt: TGTGCCAGCAGTGGTGAACGGAACACTGAAGCTTTCTTT; CDR3aa: CASSGERNTEAFF
v_gene: TRBV27; j_gene: TRBJ2-5; abundance: -; d_gene: -; CDR3nt: TGTGCCAGCAGTCCCCGAGCGGGCCACTTCCAAGAGACCCAGTACTTC; CDR3aa: CASSPRAGHFQETQYF
v_gene: TRBV5-4; j_gene: TRBJ2-2; abundance: -; d_gene: -; CDR3nt: TGTGCCAGCAGCTTTACCAGTAACACCGGGGAGCTGTTTTTT; CDR3aa: CASSFTSNTGELFF
v_gene: TRBV18; j_gene: TRBJ1-1; abundance: few; d_gene: TRBD1; CDR3nt: TGTGCCAGCTCACAGTCAGGGGGCACTGAAGCTTTCTTT; CDR3aa: CASSQSGGTEAFF
v_gene: TRBV7-3; j_gene: TRBJ2-7; abundance: -; d_gene: -; CDR3nt: TGTGCCAGCAGCCCATCCCCGCCGGGCGGAGGGGGTTACGAGCAGTACTTC; CDR3aa: CASSPSPPGGGGYEQYF
v_gene: TRBV11-2; j_gene: TRBJ1-4; abundance: -; d_gene: -; CDR3nt: TGTGCCAGCGGTCAAGGACAGTTAACTAATGAAAAACTGTTTTTT; CDR3aa: CASGQGQLTNEKLFF
v_gene: TRBV2; j_gene: TRBJ2-7; abundance: -; d_gene: TRBD1; CDR3nt: TGTGCCAGCAGTGAATGGGACAGATCCTACGAGCAGTACTTC; CDR3aa: CASSEWDRSYEQYF
v_gene: TRBV29-1; j_gene: TRBJ2-5; abundance: once; d_gene: -; CDR3nt: TGCAGCGTGGGGCCCCAAGAGACCCAGTACTTC; CDR3aa: CSVGPQETQYF
v_gene: TRBV30; j_gene: TRBJ1-6; abundance: -; d_gene: -; CDR3nt: TGTGCCTGGAGTTTGAATGAGGGAATTCGTGGGGCATATAATTCACCCCTCCACTTT; CDR3aa: CAWSLNEGIRGAYNSPLHF
v_gene: TRBV5-1; j_gene: TRBJ2-7; abundance: -; d_gene: -; CDR3nt: TGCGCCAGCAGCTCCTCCCTTGGCCAGGGCTACGAGCAGTACTTC; CDR3aa: CASSSSLGQGYEQYF
v_gene: TRBV28; j_gene: TRBJ2-1; abundance: -; d_gene: -; CDR3nt: TGTGCCAGCAGCGTTCGGGCGGGGGAGCAGTTCTTC; CDR3aa: CASSVRAGEQFF
v_gene: TRBV5-6; j_gene: TRBJ2-5; abundance: -; d_gene: TRBD1; CDR3nt: TGTGCCAGCAGCCTGAGGGGGCCGTCCGGTCGGGAGACCCAGTACTTC; CDR3aa: CASSLRGPSGRETQYF
v_gene: TRBV2; j_gene: TRBJ2-7; abundance: -; d_gene: -; CDR3nt: TGTGCCTGTGGGGGGAAACTTTACGAGCAGTACTTC; CDR3aa: CACGGKLYEQYF
v_gene: TRBV10-3; j_gene: TRBJ1-1; abundance: -; d_gene: -; CDR3nt: TGTGCCATCAGACACTCCCGGGATAGAGACACTGAAGCTTTCTTT; CDR3aa: CAIRHSRDRDTEAFF
v_gene: TRBV5-1; j_gene: TRBJ1-2; abundance: -; d_gene: TRBD1; CDR3nt: TGCGCCAGCAGCTTGGTAGTGACAGGGGGCTATGGCTACACCTTC; CDR3aa: CASSLVVTGGYGYTF
v_gene: TRBV2; j_gene: TRBJ2-7; abundance: -; d_gene: TRBD1; CDR3nt: TGTGCCAGCAGTGGGACTTTGGACAGGGCGACCTACGAGCAGTACTTC; CDR3aa: CASSGTLDRATYEQYF
v_gene: TRBV20-1; j_gene: TRBJ1-2; abundance: -; d_gene: -; CDR3nt: TGCAGTGCCAGTTCCGAAAATGGCTACACCTTC; CDR3aa: CSASSENGYTF
v_gene: TRBV19; j_gene: TRBJ2-7; abundance: -; d_gene: TRBD2; CDR3nt: TGTGCCAGTAGTGTCACAGGAGGCGGGAGCTCCTACGAGCAGTACTTC; CDR3aa: CASSVTGGGSSYEQYF
v_gene: TRBV7-2; j_gene: TRBJ2-7; abundance: -; d_gene: -; CDR3nt: TGTGCCAGCAGCTTCCCCGGGACTTGGAACTACGAGCAGTACTTC; CDR3aa: CASSFPGTWNYEQYF
v_gene: TRBV19; j_gene: TRBJ1-2; abundance: few; d_gene: -; CDR3nt: TGTGCCAGTAGTATAGGAAGAGGCTATGGCTACACCTTC; CDR3aa: CASSIGRGYGYTF
v_gene: TRBV7-8; j_gene: TRBJ2-7; abundance: -; d_gene: -; CDR3nt: TGTGCCAGCAGCTTACTAGTCTTAACAGGAAGCTCCTACGAGCAGTACTTC; CDR3aa: CASSLLVLTGSSYEQYF
v_gene: TRBV6-5; j_gene: TRBJ2-1; abundance: -; d_gene: TRBD2; CDR3nt: TGTGCCAGCAGGGATCTAGCGGGAGGGGTCCATGAGCAGTTCTTC; CDR3aa: CASRDLAGGVHEQFF
v_gene: TRBV7-2; j_gene: TRBJ1-5; abundance: -; d_gene: -; CDR3nt: TGTGCCAGCAGCTTGTGGGACACCGATCAGCCCCAGCATTTT; CDR3aa: CASSLWDTDQPQHF
v_gene: TRBV19; j_gene: TRBJ2-7; abundance: -; d_gene: -; CDR3nt: TGTGCCAGTAGTTCCACCGGGAGCCCGGTGGAGTACTTC; CDR3aa: CASSSTGSPVEYF
v_gene: TRBV4-2; j_gene: TRBJ2-2; abundance: -; d_gene: TRBD1; CDR3nt: TGTGCCAGCAGTCAAGAAGGACAGGGGAGACCCGGGGAGCTGTTTTTT; CDR3aa: CASSQEGQGRPGELFF
v_gene: TRBV5-4; j_gene: TRBJ2-2; abundance: -; d_gene: -; CDR3nt: TGTGCCAGCAGCTTCGGAGGAAACACCGGGGAGCTGTTTTTT; CDR3aa: CASSFGGNTGELFF
v_gene: TRBV19; j_gene: TRBJ1-5; abundance: few; d_gene: TRBD1; CDR3nt: TGTGCCAGTAGTAGGGGGACAGGGGGCAAGAATCAGCCCCAGCATTTT; CDR3aa: CASSRGTGGKNQPQHF
v_gene: TRBV5-5; j_gene: TRBJ2-1; abundance: -; d_gene: TRBD1; CDR3nt: TGTGCCAGCAGTTATGAAGCCGGGACAGGAGCCTACAATGAGCAGTTCTTC; CDR3aa: CASSYEAGTGAYNEQFF
v_gene: TRBV18; j_gene: TRBJ2-5; abundance: -; d_gene: TRBD2; CDR3nt: TGTGCCAGCTCACGAGAAGCGGGAGGGGAGACCCAGTACTTC; CDR3aa: CASSREAGGETQYF
v_gene: TRBV29-1; j_gene: TRBJ2-5; abundance: -; d_gene: TRBD2; CDR3nt: TGCAGCTTAGCGGGGGGGGAGACCCAGTACTTC; CDR3aa: CSLAGGETQYF
v_gene: TRBV5-1; j_gene: TRBJ1-1; abundance: -; d_gene: -; CDR3nt: TGCGCCAGCAGCTTGGCAGGGAGAGAAGCTTTCTTT; CDR3aa: CASSLAGREAFF
v_gene: TRBV19; j_gene: TRBJ2-3; abundance: -; d_gene: TRBD2; CDR3nt: TGTGCCAGTAGTACCCTCGGTAGCGGGGGCACAGATACGCAGTATTTT; CDR3aa: CASSTLGSGGTDTQYF
v_gene: TRBV15; j_gene: TRBJ2-3; abundance: -; d_gene: -; CDR3nt: TGTGCCACCAGCAGAGTCGACTCCCATACGCAGTATTTT; CDR3aa: CATSRVDSHTQYF
v_gene: TRBV18; j_gene: TRBJ1-2; abundance: -; d_gene: TRBD1; CDR3nt: TGTGCCAGCTCACCCCAAAGACAGGGGGACTATGGCTACACCTTC; CDR3aa: CASSPQRQGDYGYTF
v_gene: TRBV10-2; j_gene: TRBJ2-3; abundance: -; d_gene: TRBD2; CDR3nt: TGCGCCACCCTAGGGACTAGCGGAAGCACAGATACGCAGTATTTT; CDR3aa: CATLGTSGSTDTQYF
v_gene: TRBV5-1; j_gene: TRBJ2-5; abundance: -; d_gene: TRBD2; CDR3nt: TGCGCCAGCAGCAGGGCTCTAGCGGAAGAGACCCAGTACTTC; CDR3aa: CASSRALAEETQYF
v_gene: TRBV4-1; j_gene: TRBJ2-3; abundance: -; d_gene: -; CDR3nt: TGCGCCAGCAGCCAAGATCAGGGGCGGGGTCCAGGTCGGGATACGCAGTATTTT; CDR3aa: CASSQDQGRGPGRDTQYF
v_gene: TRBV5-1; j_gene: TRBJ2-7; abundance: once; d_gene: -; CDR3nt: TGCGCCAGCAGCTTGTCCCCAACACTGACCTACGAGCAGTACTTC; CDR3aa: CASSLSPTLTYEQYF
v_gene: TRBV28; j_gene: TRBJ2-7; abundance: -; d_gene: -; CDR3nt: TGTGCCAGCAGTCCAGGGGTGGCCTACGAGCAGTACTTC; CDR3aa: CASSPGVAYEQYF
v_gene: TRBV6-6; j_gene: TRBJ1-2; abundance: few; d_gene: -; CDR3nt: TGTGCCAGCAGGCCTAGGGTTAACTATGGCTACACCTTC; CDR3aa: CASRPRVNYGYTF
v_gene: TRBV7-8; j_gene: TRBJ1-5; abundance: -; d_gene: -; CDR3nt: TGTGCCAGCAGCCCATACCAGACAGATCTAGGACAGCCCCAGCATTTT; CDR3aa: CASSPYQTDLGQPQHF
v_gene: TRBV6-1; j_gene: TRBJ1-1; abundance: once; d_gene: -; CDR3nt: TGTGCCAGCAGTGAAGTTCCGAGATGGGGTACTGAAGCTTTCTTT; CDR3aa: CASSEVPRWGTEAFF
v_gene: TRBV11-2; j_gene: TRBJ1-2; abundance: few; d_gene: TRBD1; CDR3nt: TGTGCCAGCAGCCATCTGAGGGGGCACTGGGGCTACACCTTC; CDR3aa: CASSHLRGHWGYTF
v_gene: TRBV2; j_gene: TRBJ2-4; abundance: once; d_gene: -; CDR3nt: TGTGCCAGCAGTGACCGCGGGGGCGCCAACATTCAGTACTTC; CDR3aa: CASSDRGGANIQYF
v_gene: TRBV7-2; j_gene: TRBJ1-1; abundance: few; d_gene: -; CDR3nt: TGTGCCAGCAGCCCGGTGGTTTCGGTTGGAACTGAAGCTTTCTTT; CDR3aa: CASSPVVSVGTEAFF
v_gene: TRBV5-1; j_gene: TRBJ2-1; abundance: -; d_gene: TRBD2; CDR3nt: TGCGCCAGCAGCTTCGCGGGAGGGCCTTACAATGAGCAGTTCTTC; CDR3aa: CASSFAGGPYNEQFF
v_gene: TRBV2; j_gene: TRBJ2-7; abundance: -; d_gene: TRBD1; CDR3nt: TGTGCCAGCGGGGGACAGCTAGCCTACGAGCAGTACTTC; CDR3aa: CASGGQLAYEQYF
v_gene: TRBV5-6; j_gene: TRBJ1-2; abundance: -; d_gene: -; CDR3nt: TGTGCCAGCCGGGAGCAGGGTGGACTTTACTATGGCTACACCTTC; CDR3aa: CASREQGGLYYGYTF
v_gene: TRBV7-8; j_gene: TRBJ2-7; abundance: -; d_gene: TRBD1; CDR3nt: TGTGCCAGCAGCCCCGGGACAGGGGTCCACGAGCAGTACTTC; CDR3aa: CASSPGTGVHEQYF
v_gene: TRBV5-1; j_gene: TRBJ1-4; abundance: -; d_gene: -; CDR3nt: TGCGCCAGCAGCTTGGTATGGGGGCCAACTAATGAAAAACTGTTTTTT; CDR3aa: CASSLVWGPTNEKLFF